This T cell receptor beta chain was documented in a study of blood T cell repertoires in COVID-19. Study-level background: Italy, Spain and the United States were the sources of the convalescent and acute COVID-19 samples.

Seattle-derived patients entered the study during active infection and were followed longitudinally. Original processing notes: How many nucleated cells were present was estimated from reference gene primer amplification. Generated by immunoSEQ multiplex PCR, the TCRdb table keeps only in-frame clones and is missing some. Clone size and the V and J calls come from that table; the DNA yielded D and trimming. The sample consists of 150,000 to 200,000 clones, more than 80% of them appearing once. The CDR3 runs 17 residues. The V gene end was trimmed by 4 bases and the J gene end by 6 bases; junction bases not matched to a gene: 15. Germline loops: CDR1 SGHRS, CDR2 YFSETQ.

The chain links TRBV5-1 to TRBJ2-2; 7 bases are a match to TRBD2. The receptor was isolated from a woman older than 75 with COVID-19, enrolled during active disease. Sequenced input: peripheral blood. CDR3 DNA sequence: TGCGCCAGCAGCCCGAGGTACGGGAGGATGGTACCCGGGGAGCTGTTTTTT. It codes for CASSPRYGRMVPGELFF.